Described below is a single TCR beta chain sequence and its context. Its antigen is unknown. TCRdb's copy holds only in-frame clones and misses some; the assay was immunoSEQ multiplex PCR. The sample carries approximately 7,000 clones, roughly 86% recorded once. The source of the sample is a study of lymphopenia after photon versus proton radiotherapy. The germline V gene encodes CDR1 MNHNY and CDR2 SVGAGI (reference sequence). CDR3 length equals 12 residues. Trimming took off 5 bases at V and 5 bases at J, with 9 bases between the two ends. Findings of the study overall: Larger post-nadir TCR diversity loss correlated inversely with survival in deceased patients. Under photons, naive T cells and diversity fell while effector/memory populations rose. After lymphocyte nadir, photon-treated repertoires showed oligoclonal expansion, especially CD8+ Temra.

The sample consisted of peripheral blood, taken from a patient treated with photon-based radiotherapy. V and J are TRBV6-6 and TRBJ2-5, with D hard to call. This TCR came from a man aged 55 to 70 with cholangiocarcinoma. CDR3: CASSPNGETQYF. For the CDR3, the DNA is TGTGCCAGCAGTCCCAATGGGGAGACCCAGTACTTC.